The 23 T cell receptor beta chains presented below share a single source sample, sequenced in a study of control samples from healthy donors and cancer patients. Assay used: immunoSEQ multiplex PCR; TCRdb lists only in-frame clones, some missing. The table shows approximately 130,000 clones, with about 90% occurring only once. Sequenced: blood. The receptors derive from a man aged 50-59 years in good health.

This chain uses TRBV4-3 with TRBJ2-1; D may match TRBD1 or TRBD2 (6 bases each). The germline gives CDR1 LGHNA, CDR2 YSLEER. V lost 0 bases and J 7 bases, leaving 13 bases between the germline ends. This CDR3 is built from 15 residues. Here the CDR3 DNA reads TGCGCCAGCAGCCAAGACTGGGGGGCGATAAATGAGCAGTTCTTC. This encodes CASSQDWGAINEQFF.

The rearrangement uses TRBV7-9 and TRBJ2-5; possible D gene TRBD2, 5 bases. Germline lookup yields CDR1 SEHNR and CDR2 FQNEAQ (reference sequence). The V gene lost 2 bases and the J gene lost 5 bases, with 9 bases spanning the gap. CDR3 size: 13 residues. In DNA, the CDR3 is TGTGCCAGCAGCTTACAGGCGGGTGAGACCCAGTACTTC. It encodes CASSLQAGETQYF.

The sample holds one count of this clone. This chain links TRBV6-5 with TRBJ2-2; possible D gene TRBD1, 6 bases. V was pared by 4 bases and J by 3 bases, with 12 bases between. Germline CDR1 is MNHEY and CDR2 is SVGAGI. The CDR3 is made up of 15 amino acids. Here the CDR3 reads CASSWGLADTGELFF. The CDR3 DNA follows: TGTGCCAGCAGTTGGGGGCTTGCTGACACCGGGGAGCTGTTTTTT.

The genes are TRBV13 and TRBJ2-5; D might be TRBD1 (6 bases). The CDR3 runs to 14 residues. V shed 1 base and J shed 4 bases, with 10 bases lying between them. CDR1 and CDR2 from the germline V gene are PRHDT and FYEKMQ (reference sequence). The CDR3 protein is CASSLAGTTETQYF. The CDR3 region has the DNA TGTGCCAGCAGCTTAGCCGGGACAACAGAGACCCAGTACTTC.

This chain connects TRBV19 to TRBJ2-7; 10 bases agree with TRBD1. CDR3 length equals 15 residues. Germline CDR1 reads LNHDA; CDR2 reads SQIVND (reference sequence). The ends lost 3 bases at V and 2 bases at J; junction bases unmatched: 4. This CDR3 reads CASSMGDRGTYEQYF. Written as DNA, the CDR3 is TGTGCCAGTAGTATGGGGGACAGGGGTACCTACGAGCAGTACTTC.

The chain couples TRBV5-4 to TRBJ2-3, with 9 bases lining up with TRBD1. The germline V gene has CDR1 SGHNT and CDR2 YYREEE (reference sequence). The ends lost 4 bases at V and 4 bases at J; junction bases unmatched: 4. CDR3 length: 14 residues. CDR3 coding DNA: TGTGCCAGCAGCGGGGACAGGGAGGCAGATACGCAGTATTTT. Translated: CASSGDREADTQYF. Filled out from reference TRBV5-4 and TRBJ2-3, the complete variable domain reads ETGVTQSPTHLIKTRGQQVTLRCSSQSGHNTVSWYQQALGQGPQFIFQYYREEENGRGNFPPRFSGLQFPNYSSELNVNALELDDSALYLCASSGDREADTQYFGPGTRLTVL.

The V gene is TRBV6-5, the J gene TRBJ1-1; TRBD1 aligns across 9 bases. With 6 bases clipped from V and 3 bases from J, the junction kept 5 bases outside the gene matches. The CDR3 has 14 amino acids. Germline V gene sequence: CDR1 MNHEY, CDR2 SVGAGI. CDR3 nucleotides: TGTGCCAGCAGCCCGGGGACAGGGTACACTGAAGCTTTCTTT. This codes for CASSPGTGYTEAFF.

The chain employs TRBV7-9 and TRBJ2-3; unclear D gene. Trimming took 0 bases from V and 7 from J, leaving 5 bases between them. The CDR3 is 12 residues long. CDR1 and CDR2 from the germline V gene are SEHNR and FQNEAQ (reference sequence). In nucleotides, the CDR3 is TGTGCCAGCAGCTTAGCCCGTAATACGCAGTATTTT. It translates to CASSLARNTQYF.

This chain links TRBV19 with TRBJ2-7; D not certain. The CDR3 sequence is 13 residues long. The V end was cut by 1 base, the J end by 2 bases, with 6 bases between. Germline CDR1 reads LNHDA; CDR2 reads SQIVND (reference sequence). In DNA, the CDR3 is TGTGCCAGTAGTATAGCAGGAGCCTACGAGCAGTACTTC. It yields the protein CASSIAGAYEQYF.

The CDR3 loop is CASSLQGARAGELFF. The DNA for the CDR3 is TGCGCCAGCAGCTTACAGGGCGCCAGGGCCGGGGAGCTGTTTTTT. The J gene is TRBJ2-2, the V gene TRBV5-1, with a possible D match to TRBD1 (6 bases). Per germline, CDR1 SGHRS and CDR2 YFSETQ. Trimming removed 2 bases from V and 6 bases from J, with 14 bases in between. The CDR3 runs 15 residues.

The V gene is TRBV5-6, the J gene TRBJ1-1; D remains ambiguous. Trimming pared 0 bases from V and 2 bases from J, leaving 8 bases between. This CDR3 is built from 14 residues. Germline V gives CDR1 SGHDT, CDR2 YYEEEE. The CDR3 is CASSLDLDNTEAFF. Here the CDR3 DNA reads TGTGCCAGCAGCTTGGATCTGGATAACACTGAAGCTTTCTTT.

This clone was counted a single time. V usage is TRBV6-6 and J usage is TRBJ1-2; perhaps TRBD1 as D (6 bases). This CDR3 comprises 16 residues. The V end was cut by 6 bases, the J end by 0 bases, with 17 bases between. Looked up from germline, CDR1 is MNHNY and CDR2 is SVGAGI (reference sequence). CDR3 DNA: TGTGCCAGCAGCCCATCGACAGGTTTTTCTAACTATGGCTACACCTTC. Its protein is CASSPSTGFSNYGYTF.

The gene calls are TRBV27 and TRBJ1-5; the D gene is possibly TRBD1 (5 bases). The CDR3 runs 15 residues. Germline values: CDR1 MNHEY, CDR2 SMNVEV (reference sequence). V was trimmed by 2 bases and J by 5 bases, leaving 13 bases between them. The CDR3: CASSLGWGSHQPQHF. The CDR3, as DNA: TGTGCCAGCAGTTTAGGGTGGGGGAGCCATCAGCCCCAGCATTTT.

The chain carries TRBV19 and TRBJ2-6, with TRBD1 matching 10 bases. With 5 bases clipped from V and 0 bases from J, the junction kept 4 bases outside the gene matches. Germline V gene data show CDR1 as LNHDA and CDR2 as SQIVND (reference sequence). This CDR3 has 17 amino acids. This CDR3 reads CASSSGQGSSGANVLTF. The DNA for the CDR3 is TGTGCCAGTAGTTCGGGACAGGGGAGCTCTGGGGCCAACGTCCTGACTTTC. Using reference TRBV19 and TRBJ2-6 for the parts outside the CDR3, the full variable domain is DGGITQSPKYLFRKEGQNVTLSCEQNLNHDAMYWYRQDPGQGLRLIYYSQIVNDFQKGDIAEGYSVSREKKESFPLTVTSAQKNPTAFYLCASSSGQGSSGANVLTFGAGSRLTVL.

The genes are TRBV14 and TRBJ1-2; D unclear. The germline CDR1 and CDR2 sequences are SGHDN and FVKESK. The CDR3 runs 13 residues. The V and J ends lost 5 bases and 2 bases respectively, with 9 bases between them. The CDR3 spells CASSMELNYGYTF. In DNA form, the CDR3 reads TGTGCCAGCAGCATGGAACTGAACTATGGCTACACCTTC.

CDR3 sequence (DNA): TGCGCCAGCAGCCCGACACGACCGGGACAGGGGTCGAACACTGAAGCTTTCTTT. Translated: CASSPTRPGQGSNTEAFF. J is TRBJ1-1 and V is TRBV5-1; the match to TRBD1 covers 10 bases. This CDR3 has 18 amino acids. Germline values: CDR1 SGHRS, CDR2 YFSETQ. Unmatched junction bases numbered 13, after V lost 4 bases and J lost 1 base.

The CDR3 bases are TGCGCCAGCAGCCTCGGGACTGTCCAAGAGACCCAGTACTTC. This codes for CASSLGTVQETQYF. V usage is TRBV5-1 and J usage is TRBJ2-5; tentative D call: TRBD2 (6 bases). Germline lookup yields CDR1 SGHRS and CDR2 YFSETQ. The V end was cut by 4 bases, the J end by 1 base, with 11 bases between. There are 14 residues in the CDR3.

The V gene is TRBV19, the J gene TRBJ2-1; 9 bases are shared with TRBD1. Germline CDR1 LNHDA, CDR2 SQIVND (reference sequence). The junction had 7 bases not matched to a gene; V was cut back by 7 bases and J by 6 bases. CDR3 length: 14 residues. CDR3 sequence (DNA): TGTGCCAGTAAGGGACAGGGACTCTCCAATGAGCAGTTCTTC. Translation gives CASKGQGLSNEQFF.

The V gene is TRBV12-3 or TRBV12-4, the J gene TRBJ2-2; D uncertain. V was shortened by 4 bases and J by 6 bases, with 3 bases between the two germline ends. CDR3 length: 11 amino acids. The CDR3 region has the DNA TGTGCCAGCAGTTCCCCCGGGGAGCTGTTTTTT. This translates into CASSSPGELFF.

The gene calls are TRBV5-1 and TRBJ1-1, with 12 bases aligning to TRBD1. CDR3 size: 18 residues. Germline loops: CDR1 SGHRS, CDR2 YFSETQ. Trimming cost V 1 base and J 10 bases; bases outside gene matches: 17. Here the CDR3 DNA reads TGCGCCAGCAGCTTGTCCCCCTTGGGACAGGGGGCTTCCCGGGGAGCTTTCTTT. Its translation is CASSLSPLGQGASRGAFF.

J is TRBJ2-5 and V is TRBV18, with a possible D match to TRBD1 (6 bases). The germline V and J ends were trimmed by 6 bases and 2 bases, with 13 bases remaining between them. The CDR3 is made up of 14 amino acids. The germline CDR1 and CDR2 sequences are KGHSH and LQKENI. CDR3 sequence: CASSGFRGQETQYF. The CDR3 DNA sequence: TGTGCCAGCTCGGGATTCAGGGGACAAGAGACCCAGTACTTC.

The chain recombines TRBV10-3 with TRBJ2-7; D possibly corresponds to TRBD2 (7 bases). Germline-derived CDR1 and CDR2 are ENHRY and SYGVKD. The V gene lost 3 bases and the J gene lost 0 bases, with 9 bases spanning the gap. The CDR3 extends over 14 amino acids. The CDR3 nucleotides are TGTGCCATCAGTGAAGGGGGGGGCTCCTACGAGCAGTACTTC. Translating it yields CAISEGGGSYEQYF.

J is TRBJ1-5 and V is TRBV6-6, with 9 bases matching TRBD1. V trimming: 6 bases; J trimming: 8 bases; junction bases outside the gene matches: 5. The V gene's germline CDR1 is MNHNY and CDR2 SVGAGI (reference sequence). CDR3 length equals 13 residues. CDR3 in amino acids: CASSYRGREPQHF. In DNA, the CDR3 is TGTGCCAGCAGCTACAGGGGGCGGGAGCCCCAGCATTTT.